Listed below are T cell receptor beta chains from one sample, sequenced in a study of PD-1 blockade in mismatch repair-deficient tumors. Clones were read by immunoSEQ multiplex PCR, and TCRdb kept only the in-frame ones, dropping some. The profile shows under 95,000 clones, roughly 80% of them singletons. Specimen: peripheral blood, collected 12 weeks after starting pembrolizumab. The receptor source for this set is an adult with mismatch repair-deficient cancer. CDR3s include the opening cysteine and the closing phenylalanine or tryptophan. Fields, in order: V gene, clone size, J gene, D gene, CDR3 protein, CDR3 DNA. D genes are given only for firm matches. For some rows the clone size is stated as once, few or many, or as a class when expanded; others skip it.

>TRBV10-1|-|TRBJ2-5|-
CASSESGLVETQYF
TGCGCCAGCAGTGAGTCAGGGTTGGTGGAGACCCAGTACTTC
>TRBV7-2|-|TRBJ2-1|TRBD2
CASSSRTSGSYNEQFF
TGTGCCAGCAGCTCAAGGACTAGCGGGAGCTACAATGAGCAGTTCTTC
>TRBV7-8|-|TRBJ2-5|-
CASSYKGVRETQYF
TGTGCCAGCAGCTACAAGGGGGTTCGTGAGACCCAGTACTTC
>TRBV27|once|TRBJ2-7|TRBD2
CASSISGTSFYEQYF
TGTGCCAGCAGCATTAGCGGGACTAGCTTCTACGAGCAGTACTTC
>TRBV28|-|TRBJ2-7|-
CASRQQGYEQYF
TGTGCCAGCAGACAACAGGGCTACGAGCAGTACTTC
>TRBV11-2|-|TRBJ2-1|-
CASSPGFEQFF
TGTGCCAGCAGCCCCGGTTTTGAGCAGTTCTTC
>TRBV7-9|-|TRBJ1-1|-
CASSLQATEAFF
TGTGCCAGCAGCCTACAGGCCACTGAAGCTTTCTTT
>TRBV5-1|-|TRBJ2-2|-
CASSLDSSNTGELFF
TGCGCCAGCAGCTTGGACAGTTCGAACACCGGGGAGCTGTTTTTT
>TRBV11-3|-|TRBJ2-1|TRBD1
CASSRQGGNEQFF
TGTGCCAGCAGCCGACAGGGCGGCAATGAGCAGTTCTTC
>TRBV2|-|TRBJ1-3|-
CASTFPLNTIYF
TGTGCCAGCACTTTTCCACTAAACACCATATATTTT
>TRBV27|-|TRBJ2-7|-
CASSFRPSYEQYF
TGTGCCAGCAGTTTTAGACCCTCCTACGAGCAGTACTTC
>TRBV5-5|few|TRBJ1-2|-
CASSEDSNYGYTF
TGTGCCAGCAGCGAGGACTCTAACTATGGCTACACCTTC
>TRBV2|-|TRBJ2-5|TRBD2
CATQRDGGETQYF
TGTGCCACCCAGCGGGATGGTGGGGAGACCCAGTACTTC
>TRBV10-3|-|TRBJ1-5|TRBD1
CAISESGQGSNQPQHF
TGTGCCATCAGTGAGTCGGGACAGGGTAGCAATCAGCCCCAGCATTTT
>TRBV29-1|-|TRBJ2-1|TRBD1
CSATGSQYNEQFF
TGCAGCGCGACAGGGTCCCAGTACAATGAGCAGTTCTTC
>TRBV10-3|once|TRBJ1-1|-
CAIRQSGGDTEAFF
TGTGCCATCAGGCAGAGCGGTGGGGACACTGAAGCTTTCTTT
>TRBV7-9|-|TRBJ1-5|TRBD1
CANSPTGGPNSNQPQHF
TGTGCCAACAGCCCGACAGGGGGCCCAAATAGCAATCAGCCCCAGCATTTT
>TRBV5-1|-|TRBJ2-5|TRBD2
CASSLGLAGDETQYF
TGCGCCAGCAGCTTGGGACTAGCGGGAGATGAGACCCAGTACTTC
>TRBV10-3|-|TRBJ2-1|-
CAISPQDNEQFF
TGTGCCATCAGCCCACAGGACAATGAGCAGTTCTTC
>TRBV7-8|-|TRBJ1-1|-
CASSLGGGWTTEAFF
TGTGCCAGCAGCTTAGGTGGGGGCTGGACCACTGAAGCTTTCTTT
>TRBV7-3|-|TRBJ2-1|TRBD2
CASSLGAGGLHEQFF
TGTGCCAGCAGCTTGGGAGCGGGAGGGCTTCATGAGCAGTTCTTC
>TRBV21-1|-|TRBJ2-7|-
CASSPRTSYEQYF
TGTGCCAGCAGCCCTCGAACCTCTTACGAGCAGTACTTC
>TRBV7-2|-|TRBJ1-1|-
CASSLGMGYGNTEAFF
TGTGCCAGCAGCTTAGGGATGGGATATGGGAACACTGAAGCTTTCTTT
>TRBV6-1|few|TRBJ2-7|-
CASKWVGGAYEQYF
TGTGCCAGCAAATGGGTAGGGGGTGCCTACGAGCAGTACTTC
>TRBV19|-|TRBJ2-6|-
CASSAFSSAGANVLTF
TGTGCCAGTAGTGCTTTTTCTTCTGCGGGGGCCAACGTCCTGACTTTC
>TRBV11-1|-|TRBJ2-1|-
CASSLAPGSSYNEQFF
TGTGCCAGCAGCTTAGCCCCGGGGAGCTCCTACAATGAGCAGTTCTTC
>TRBV19|-|TRBJ1-5|-
CASSIGSGGNQPQHF
TGTGCCAGTAGTATTGGTTCAGGAGGCAATCAGCCCCAGCATTTT
>TRBV6-5|-|TRBJ2-1|-
CASSYRGVLYNEQFF
TGTGCCAGCAGTTACAGGGGGGTCCTTTACAATGAGCAGTTCTTC
>TRBV15|-|TRBJ2-5|-
CATSRDWETQYF
TGTGCCACCAGCAGAGATTGGGAGACCCAGTACTTC
>TRBV7-2|-|TRBJ1-1|TRBD1
CASSPWTGFTEAFF
TGTGCCAGCAGCCCCTGGACAGGGTTCACTGAAGCTTTCTTT
>TRBV29-1|-|TRBJ2-7|-
CSVETTEGPYEQYF
TGCAGCGTTGAAACGACAGAAGGCCCCTACGAGCAGTACTTC
>TRBV19|-|TRBJ1-1|TRBD1
CASSIARTGEAFF
TGTGCCAGTAGTATAGCGAGGACAGGGGAAGCTTTCTTT
>TRBV14|-|TRBJ2-5|TRBD2
CASSFRLAGRGETQYF
TGTGCCAGCAGCTTCCGACTAGCGGGAAGGGGGGAGACCCAGTACTTC
>TRBV2|once|TRBJ2-1|-
CASSEALPSSNEQFF
TGTGCCAGCAGTGAAGCGCTTCCTAGTTCCAATGAGCAGTTCTTC
>TRBV4-1|-|TRBJ1-2|TRBD1
CASSPRQGSNYGYTF
TGCGCCAGCAGCCCACGACAGGGATCGAACTATGGCTACACCTTC
>TRBV7-9|-|TRBJ2-1|TRBD2
CASSSGLAGRYNEQFF
TGTGCCAGCAGCTCGGGACTAGCGGGACGTTACAATGAGCAGTTCTTC
>TRBV20-1|-|TRBJ2-5|-
CSARRETQYF
TGCAGTGCTAGAAGAGAGACCCAGTACTTC
>TRBV30|-|TRBJ2-3|-
CAWSVRGNTDTQYF
TGTGCCTGGAGTGTCCGGGGGAACACAGATACGCAGTATTTT
>TRBV5-5|-|TRBJ2-3|TRBD1
CASSLTGTGGSDTQYF
TGTGCCAGCAGCTTAACCGGGACAGGGGGCTCAGATACGCAGTATTTT
>TRBV19|-|TRBJ1-5|-
CASSRLDQPQHF
TGTGCCAGTAGTAGGCTGGACCAGCCCCAGCATTTT
>TRBV7-2|-|TRBJ2-7|-
CASSFFVDSSYEQYF
TGTGCCAGCAGCTTTTTTGTTGACAGCTCCTACGAGCAGTACTTC
>TRBV7-8|-|TRBJ1-5|-
CASSPEGDNSNQPQHF
TGTGCCAGCAGCCCAGAGGGGGACAATAGCAATCAGCCCCAGCATTTT
>TRBV4-3|-|TRBJ1-2|-
CASSQDTGSPNGYTF
TGCGCCAGCAGCCAAGATACAGGGAGTCCAAATGGCTACACCTTC
>TRBV5-1|-|TRBJ2-7|TRBD2
CASSWTSTYEQYF
TGCGCCAGCAGCTGGACTAGCACCTACGAGCAGTACTTC
>TRBV7-2|-|TRBJ2-3|-
CASSLGLDTQYF
TGTGCCAGCAGCTTAGGACTTGATACGCAGTATTTT
>TRBV7-8|-|TRBJ2-7|-
CASSLVLEGSYEQYF
TGTGCCAGCAGCTTAGTTTTAGAAGGATCCTACGAGCAGTACTTC
>TRBV27|-|TRBJ2-7|TRBD2
CASSLRGRGSYEQYF
TGTGCCAGCAGTCTTCGGGGGAGGGGCTCCTACGAGCAGTACTTC
>TRBV9|-|TRBJ1-1|TRBD1
CASSGGTGGNTEAFF
TGTGCCAGCAGCGGGGGGACAGGTGGGAACACTGAAGCTTTCTTT
>TRBV5-6|-|TRBJ2-1|-
CASSLAGPLGNEQFF
TGTGCCAGCAGCTTGGCAGGTCCACTAGGCAATGAGCAGTTCTTC
>TRBV7-9|once|TRBJ1-1|-
CASSLWLTGAANTEAFF
TGTGCCAGCAGCTTGTGGTTGACGGGGGCCGCGAACACTGAAGCTTTCTTT
>TRBV7-6|-|TRBJ2-5|TRBD1
CASSGGQGAWETQYF
TGTGCCAGCAGCGGAGGACAGGGGGCTTGGGAGACCCAGTACTTC
>TRBV10-3|-|TRBJ1-1|TRBD1
CAISVRQGSEAFF
TGTGCCATCAGTGTACGACAGGGCTCTGAAGCTTTCTTT
>TRBV7-2|few|TRBJ2-1|-
CASSLNPYNEQFF
TGTGCCAGCAGCTTAAATCCCTACAATGAGCAGTTCTTC
>TRBV6-6|-|TRBJ1-3|TRBD1
CASTDLTGGLVNTIYF
TGTGCCAGCACCGACTTGACAGGGGGATTGGTAAACACCATATATTTT
>TRBV5-1|-|TRBJ1-1|-
CASSPIGQRLGVAFF
TGCGCCAGCAGTCCGATAGGACAGCGCCTGGGAGTAGCTTTCTTT
>TRBV6-1|-|TRBJ2-1|-
CASSEALGVWNNEQFF
TGTGCCAGCAGTGAAGCGCTTGGGGTATGGAACAATGAGCAGTTCTTC
>TRBV6-6|once|TRBJ2-1|-
CASTTSAGSQFF
TGTGCCAGCACCACCTCGGCGGGCAGCCAGTTCTTC